The source of this TCR beta chain is a study of T-cell reconstitution after alpha-beta-depleted transplantation in children. Regarding the study as a whole: It was reported that alpha-beta T cells came from several hundred expanded graft clones (about two months after transplant). At the one-year point after transplant, T-cell counts and TCRbeta diversity were found to come mostly from T cells that had been newly produced. High day-60 TCRbeta diversity in some patients came from surviving recipient T cells and thymic progenitors.

The length of the CDR3 is 16 residues. The junction had 7 bases not matched to a gene; V was cut back by 5 bases and J by 3 bases. Construction of the TCRbeta library involved unique molecular identifiers. TCRdb used MiXCR to reprocess the PCR reads, holding one entry per CDR3 protein. The sample records 600,000 or so distinct CDR3 sequences, 23% being singletons. This clonotype was counted only a few times. Antigen unknown. The sequence derives from a boy under two years old who had a stem cell transplant for acute myeloid leukemia, so the T cells may come from the graft donor. This specimen consisted of PBMCs, mostly from graft donor cells, obtained 360 days after TCRalphabeta/CD19-depleted stem cell transplant. The chain uses TRBV12-3 or TRBV12-4 and TRBJ2-1; 10 bases are shared with TRBD1. The CDR3: CASSSRDRGIYNEQFF. The CDR3 DNA reads as TGTGCCAGCAGTAGCCGGGACAGGGGCATCTACAATGAGCAGTTCTTC.